These 2 T cell receptor beta chains share one sample of origin, sequenced in a study of beta chain features in type 1 diabetes. The investigators reverse transcribed all of the isolated RNA, so they sequenced expressed TCRB transcripts. Using immunoSEQ multiplex PCR, the repertoire was profiled, and TCRdb retains in-frame clones only, with some absent. The sample holds more than 50,000 clones, about 61% seen once. The sample taken for sequencing was Tregs from blood. Every receptor here comes from a woman aged 18 to 35 in good health.

This clone came up a few times. A read error may be the cause here, since a much bigger clone is one base away. The V call is TRBV27, the J call TRBJ2-7; 8 positions agree with TRBD1. The CDR3 covers 18 residues. Germline V CDR1 and CDR2: MNHEY, SMNVEV (reference sequence). J gave up 5 bases and V 4 bases, and 19 bases lay outside the gene matches. CDR3 amino acids: CASSSGRGRGTPPHEQYF. The CDR3 DNA reads as TGTGCCAGCAGTTCGGGCAGGGGGCGCGGAACCCCCCCCCACGAGCAGTACTTC.

The chain couples TRBV30 to TRBJ1-4; possibly TRBD1 for D (5 bases). Trimming took 3 bases from V and 3 from J, leaving 11 bases between them. The CDR3 has 14 amino acids. Per the germline V gene, CDR1 is GTSNPN and CDR2 is SVGIG (reference sequence). The CDR3 reads CAWRLTAANEKLFF. DNA for the CDR3: TGTGCCTGGAGACTGACAGCCGCTAATGAAAAACTGTTTTTT.